The clone carrying this T cell receptor beta chain was detected a few times. The antigen is not known. Amplified regions were TCR beta CDR3 sequences from RNA transcripts. First-round RT-PCR with HTBI primers amplified the TCR CDR3 region. Each CDR3 protein gets one entry after TCRdb re-called the multiplex PCR reads with MiXCR. The data contain under 250,000 distinct CDR3 sequences, 15% to 20% of them singletons. These data are taken from a study of T cells in Graves' hyperthyroidism and ophthalmopathy. At the level of the study: The blood sample was taken at first diagnosis, before treatment began. General observations from the study: In the analysis, a 13 V-J model separated ophthalmopathy from stable hyperthyroidism.

The CDR3 extends over 12 amino acids. V was shortened by 5 bases and J by 4 bases, with 7 bases between the two germline ends. Germline loops: CDR1 SGHAT, CDR2 FQNNGV. Stable hyperthyroidism: no ophthalmopathy progression over 18 months of follow-up. V and J are TRBV11-2 and TRBJ2-3; D not certain. Specimen: blood. The clonotype comes from a man aged 50 to 59 with Graves' hyperthyroidism. The CDR3, as DNA: TGTGCCAGCAGCCAAGCCCCAGATACGCAGTATTTT. Its translation: CASSQAPDTQYF.